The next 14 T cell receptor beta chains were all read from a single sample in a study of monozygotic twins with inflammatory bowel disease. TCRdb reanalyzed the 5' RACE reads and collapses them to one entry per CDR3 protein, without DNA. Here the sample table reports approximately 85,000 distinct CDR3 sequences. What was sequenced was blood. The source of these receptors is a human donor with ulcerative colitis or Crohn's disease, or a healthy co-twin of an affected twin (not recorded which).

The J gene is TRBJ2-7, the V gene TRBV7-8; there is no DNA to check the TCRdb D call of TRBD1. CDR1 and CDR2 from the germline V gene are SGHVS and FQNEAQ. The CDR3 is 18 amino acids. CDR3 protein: CASSLAPLVRQGSYEQYF. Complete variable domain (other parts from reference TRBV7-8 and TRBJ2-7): GAGVSQSPRYKVAKRGQDVALRCDPISGHVSLFWYQQALGQGPEFLTYFQNEAQLDKSGLPSDRFFAERPEGSVSTLKIQRTQQEDSAVYLCASSLAPLVRQGSYEQYFGPGTRLTVT.

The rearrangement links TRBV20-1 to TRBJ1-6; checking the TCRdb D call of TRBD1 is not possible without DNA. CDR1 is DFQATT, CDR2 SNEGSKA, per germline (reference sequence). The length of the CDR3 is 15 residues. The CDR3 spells CSAEENLTRRGPLHF.

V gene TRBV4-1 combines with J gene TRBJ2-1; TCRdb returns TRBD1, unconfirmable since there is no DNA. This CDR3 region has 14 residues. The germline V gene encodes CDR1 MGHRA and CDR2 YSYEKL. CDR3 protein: CASSQGGRGNEQFF.

The CDR3 loop reads CASREVREGSEAFF. The chain recombines TRBV5-1 with TRBJ1-1. This CDR3 comprises 14 residues. Germline lookup yields CDR1 SGHRS and CDR2 YFSETQ.

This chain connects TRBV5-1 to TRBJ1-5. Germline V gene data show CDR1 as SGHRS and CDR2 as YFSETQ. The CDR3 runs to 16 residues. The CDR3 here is CASSLGIREGNQPQHF.

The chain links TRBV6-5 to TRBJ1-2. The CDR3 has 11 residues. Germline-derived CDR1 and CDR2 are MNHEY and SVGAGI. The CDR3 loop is CASSYGDGYTF.

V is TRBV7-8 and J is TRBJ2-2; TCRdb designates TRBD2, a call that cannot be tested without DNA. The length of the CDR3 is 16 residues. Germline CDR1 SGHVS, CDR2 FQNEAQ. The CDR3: CASSFGGGANTGELFF. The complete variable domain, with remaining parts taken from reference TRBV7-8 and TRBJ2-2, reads GAGVSQSPRYKVAKRGQDVALRCDPISGHVSLFWYQQALGQGPEFLTYFQNEAQLDKSGLPSDRFFAERPEGSVSTLKIQRTQQEDSAVYLCASSFGGGANTGELFFGEGSRLTVL.

Here the CDR3 reads CASSQASGSGNTIYF. The gene calls are TRBV3-1 and TRBJ1-3. CDR1 is LGHDT and CDR2 is YNNKEL in the germline V gene (reference sequence). The CDR3 runs to 15 residues. The full variable domain, its missing parts supplied by reference TRBV3-1 and TRBJ1-3, is DTAVSQTPKYLVTQMGNDKSIKCEQNLGHDTMYWYKQDSKKFLKIMFSYNNKELIINETVPNRFSPKSPDKAHLNLHINSLELGDSAVYFCASSQASGSGNTIYFGEGSWLTVV.

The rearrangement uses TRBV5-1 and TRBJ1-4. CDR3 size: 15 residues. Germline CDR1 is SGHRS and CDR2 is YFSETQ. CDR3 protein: CASSLALPEGEKLFF.

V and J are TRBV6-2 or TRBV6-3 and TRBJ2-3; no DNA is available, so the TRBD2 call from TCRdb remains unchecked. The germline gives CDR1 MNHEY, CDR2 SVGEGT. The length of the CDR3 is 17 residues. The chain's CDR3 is CASSYGSLAAATDTQYF.

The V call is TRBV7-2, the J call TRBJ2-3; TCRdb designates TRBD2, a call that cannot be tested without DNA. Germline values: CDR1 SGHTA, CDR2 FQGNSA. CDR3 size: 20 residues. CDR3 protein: CASSLSRTSGGKTSTDTQYF.

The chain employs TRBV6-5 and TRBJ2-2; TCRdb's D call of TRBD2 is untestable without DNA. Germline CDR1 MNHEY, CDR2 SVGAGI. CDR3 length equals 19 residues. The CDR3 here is CASSYTVSGGGAVDGELFF.

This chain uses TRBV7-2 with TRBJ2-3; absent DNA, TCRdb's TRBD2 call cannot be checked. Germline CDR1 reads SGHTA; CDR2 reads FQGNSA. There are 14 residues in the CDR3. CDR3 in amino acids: CASSRRGVEDTQYF.

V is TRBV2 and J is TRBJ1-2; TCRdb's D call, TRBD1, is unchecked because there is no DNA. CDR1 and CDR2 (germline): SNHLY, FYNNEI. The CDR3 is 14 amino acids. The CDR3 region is CASRGDTPRRGYTF.